This T cell receptor (beta chain) was recorded in a study of Graves' ophthalmopathy and Graves' hyperthyroidism. TCR beta CDR3 amplification used RNA transcripts. RT-PCR in the first round used HTBI primers; a second-round multiplex PCR followed. MiXCR was run by TCRdb on the multiplex PCR reads, yielding one entry per CDR3 protein. The sample comprises about 740,000 distinct CDR3 sequences, roughly 40% of which are singletons, and roughly 46% rests with the top ten. Germline CDR1 is ENHRY and CDR2 is SYGVKD. The V gene end was trimmed by 10 bases and the J gene end by 1 base; junction bases not matched to a gene: 14. The CDR3 has 17 residues. This clonotype was observed once.

The rearrangement uses TRBV10-3 and TRBJ2-5; 11 bases line up with TRBD2. This sequence originates from an adult man with Graves' ophthalmopathy. The sample taken for sequencing was peripheral blood. For the CDR3, the DNA is TGTGCCAGCAGCACCCTCGGGACTAGCGGTTTCCAAGAGACCCAGTACTTC. It specifies CASSTLGTSGFQETQYF.